This TCR beta chain originates from a study of OX40 agonist ivuxolimab in advanced cancers. The wider study: The study treated patients with ivuxolimab, an agonistic anti-OX40 (CD134) antibody. A diagnosis of hepatocellular carcinoma, melanoma, renal cell or head and neck cancer was present in dose-escalation patients. At 65% to 85% male, the cohort had a mean age of 60 years, ranging from roughly 20 to 85.

Regarding this clone: Its antigen remains unknown.

Measured with immunoSEQ multiplex PCR; TCRdb has only the in-frame clones, and not every one. The sample lists some 72,000 clones; over 80% were seen once. The CDR3 sequence is 15 residues long. Germline CDR1 and CDR2: MNHEY and SMNVEV (reference sequence). The V and J ends lost 2 bases and 8 bases, in that order; junction bases with no gene match: 8. The study, taken as a whole, reports: Researchers did not determine the expanded peripheral T cells' antigen specificity.

The chain is built from TRBV27 and TRBJ1-2; 10 bases line up with TRBD1. The sequence was collected from an adult with an advanced solid tumor such as melanoma, head and neck, liver or kidney cancer. The sample here was CD4+ or CD8+ T cells sorted from blood, taken in a trial of the OX40 agonist ivuxolimab. As DNA, the CDR3 is TGTGCCAGCAGTTTAGCCGGGACAGGGGCTAGAGGCTACACCTTC. It encodes CASSLAGTGARGYTF.